A single sample gave rise to the 7 T cell receptor beta chains below, sequenced in a study of spatial heterogeneity in lung cancer. Sample time point: blood at routine non-recurrence follow-up after resection. A single record per CDR3 protein comes from TCRdb applying MiXCR to the 5' RACE reads. The sample has 110,000 or so distinct CDR3 sequences, about 10% seen once; the top ten hold around 24%. The sequencing used PBMCs, collected at follow-up. All receptors come from a female donor with early-stage non-small cell lung cancer.

The CDR3: CASSLQTASEQYV. CDR3 DNA sequence: TGTGCCAGCAGCTTACAGACCGCGTCTGAGCAGTACGTC. This chain links TRBV7-2 with TRBJ2-7; D gene ambiguous. Looked up from germline, CDR1 is SGHTA and CDR2 is FQGNSA. The CDR3 length is 13 residues. V was cut by 2 bases and J by 7 bases, with 12 bases left in between.

This clonotype was seen more than once but under ten times. Here the CDR3 reads CASSPRTSGRADTGELFF. For the CDR3, the DNA is TGTGCCAGTAGCCCTCGGACTAGCGGGAGGGCGGACACCGGGGAGCTGTTTTTT. This sequence joins TRBV19 and TRBJ2-2, with 15 bases aligning to TRBD2. Germline CDR1 and CDR2: LNHDA and SQIVND (reference sequence). There are 18 residues in the CDR3. The trim removed 6 bases at V and 3 bases at J, leaving 8 bases unmatched. Combining the CDR3 with reference TRBV19 and TRBJ2-2 gives the whole variable domain DGGITQSPKYLFRKEGQNVTLSCEQNLNHDAMYWYRQDPGQGLRLIYYSQIVNDFQKGDIAEGYSVSREKKESFPLTVTSAQKNPTAFYLCASSPRTSGRADTGELFFGEGSRLTVL.

This sequence joins TRBV4-1 and TRBJ1-2, with a possible D match to TRBD1 (6 bases). Germline CDR1 reads MGHRA; CDR2 reads YSYEKL. Trimming took off 2 bases at V and 12 bases at J, with 19 bases between the two ends. The CDR3 totals 14 residues. DNA for the CDR3: TGCGCCAGCAGCCAACGAAAGCCGACAGGCTCGCACACCTTC. Amino acid sequence: CASSQRKPTGSHTF.

The gene calls are TRBV29-1 and TRBJ2-3, with 13 bases that match TRBD2. The CDR3 is 15 amino acids. Looked up from germline, CDR1 is SQVTM and CDR2 is ANQGSEA. V trimming: 6 bases; J trimming: 6 bases; junction bases outside the gene matches: 9. This CDR3 is CSVGGTSGNTDTQYF. As DNA, the CDR3 is TGCAGCGTGGGTGGGACTAGCGGGAATACCGATACGCAGTATTTT.

The V gene is TRBV7-2, the J gene TRBJ2-2; 13 nucleotides agree with TRBD2. The CDR3 sequence is 17 residues long. V lost 5 bases, J lost 6 bases, and 9 bases stayed unmatched. The germline V gene has CDR1 SGHTA and CDR2 FQGNSA. In DNA form, the CDR3 reads TGTGCCAGCAGCCGACGGGCCGGACTAGCGGGAGCCGGGGAGCTGTTTTTT. Encoded protein: CASSRRAGLAGAGELFF.

The V call is TRBV27, the J call TRBJ1-5, with D possibly being TRBD1 (6 bases). Trimming shortened V by 2 bases and J by 1 base, and 9 bases separated the two germline ends. The CDR3 covers 15 residues. Germline V gives CDR1 MNHEY, CDR2 SMNVEV (reference sequence). DNA of the CDR3: TGTGCCAGCAGTTTACAGGGGCCCAGCAATCAGCCCCAGCATTTT. Residues: CASSLQGPSNQPQHF.

This clonotype was observed a handful of times. The J gene is TRBJ1-1, the V gene TRBV10-3; TRBD1 is a possible D gene (6 bases). Trimming cost V 6 bases and J 3 bases, with 14 bases left between them. CDR3 length equals 14 residues. Germline V gives CDR1 ENHRY, CDR2 SYGVKD. The CDR3 reads CAISIQGDDTEAFF. The CDR3 DNA follows: TGTGCCATCAGCATACAGGGAGATGACACTGAAGCTTTCTTT.